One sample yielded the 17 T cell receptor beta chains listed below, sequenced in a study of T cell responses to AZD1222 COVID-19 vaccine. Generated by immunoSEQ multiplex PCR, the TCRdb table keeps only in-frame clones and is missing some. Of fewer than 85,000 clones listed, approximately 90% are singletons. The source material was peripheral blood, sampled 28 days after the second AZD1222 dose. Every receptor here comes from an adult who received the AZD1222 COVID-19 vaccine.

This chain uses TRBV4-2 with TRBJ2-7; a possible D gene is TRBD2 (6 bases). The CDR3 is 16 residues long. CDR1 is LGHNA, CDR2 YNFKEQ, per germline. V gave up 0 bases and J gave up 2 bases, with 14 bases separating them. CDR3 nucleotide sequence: TGTGCCAGCAGCCAAGAATACTTTGGAGGGACCTACGAGCAGTACTTC. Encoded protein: CASSQEYFGGTYEQYF.

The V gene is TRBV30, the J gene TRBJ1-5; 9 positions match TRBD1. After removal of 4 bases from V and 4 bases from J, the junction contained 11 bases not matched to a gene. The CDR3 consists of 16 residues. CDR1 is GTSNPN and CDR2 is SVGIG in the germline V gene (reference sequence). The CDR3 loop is CAWKPGGQGGNQPQHF. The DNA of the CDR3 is TGTGCCTGGAAACCGGGGGGACAGGGAGGAAATCAGCCCCAGCATTTT.

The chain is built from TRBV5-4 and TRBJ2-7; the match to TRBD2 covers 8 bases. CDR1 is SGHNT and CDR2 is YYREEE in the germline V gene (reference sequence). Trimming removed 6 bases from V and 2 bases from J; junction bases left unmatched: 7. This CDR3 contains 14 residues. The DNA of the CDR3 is TGTGCCAGCAACCCGGGGGGGCTCCCCTACGAGCAGTACTTC. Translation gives CASNPGGLPYEQYF.

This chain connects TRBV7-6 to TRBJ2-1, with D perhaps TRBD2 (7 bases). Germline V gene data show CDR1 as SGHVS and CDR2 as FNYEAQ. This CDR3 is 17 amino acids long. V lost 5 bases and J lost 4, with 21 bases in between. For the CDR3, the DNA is TGTGCCAGCAGCGCCGGCCGGTCGGGGAGGGGGTACAATGAGCAGTTCTTC. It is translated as CASSAGRSGRGYNEQFF.

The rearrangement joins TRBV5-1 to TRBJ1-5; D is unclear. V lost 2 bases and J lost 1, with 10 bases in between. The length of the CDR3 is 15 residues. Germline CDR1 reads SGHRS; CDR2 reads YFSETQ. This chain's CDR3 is CASSLSPGSNQPQHF. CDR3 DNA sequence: TGCGCCAGCAGCTTATCTCCGGGGAGCAATCAGCCCCAGCATTTT.

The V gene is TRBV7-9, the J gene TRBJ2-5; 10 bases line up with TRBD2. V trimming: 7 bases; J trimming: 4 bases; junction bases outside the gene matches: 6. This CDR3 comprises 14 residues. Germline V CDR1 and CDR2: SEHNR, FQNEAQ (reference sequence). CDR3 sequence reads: CASTTSGMGETQYF. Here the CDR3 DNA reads TGTGCCAGCACCACTAGCGGGATGGGAGAGACCCAGTACTTC. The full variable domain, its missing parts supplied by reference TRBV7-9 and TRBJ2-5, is DTGVSQNPRHKITKRGQNVTFRCDPISEHNRLYWYRQTLGQGPEFLTYFQNEAQLEKSRLLSDRFSAERPKGSFSTLEIQRTEQGDSAMYLCASTTSGMGETQYFGPGTRLLVL.

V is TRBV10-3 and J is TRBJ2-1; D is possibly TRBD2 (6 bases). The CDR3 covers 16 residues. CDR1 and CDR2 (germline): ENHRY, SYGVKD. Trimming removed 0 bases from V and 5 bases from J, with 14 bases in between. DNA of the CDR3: TGTGCCATCAGTGAGTCAGGGACTCTTTTTGACAATGAGCAGTTCTTC. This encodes CAISESGTLFDNEQFF.

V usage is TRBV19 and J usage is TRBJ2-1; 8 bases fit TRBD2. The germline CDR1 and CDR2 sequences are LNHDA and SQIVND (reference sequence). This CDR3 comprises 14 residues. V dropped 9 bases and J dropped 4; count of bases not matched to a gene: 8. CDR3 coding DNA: TGTGCCAGCGCCACTAGCGGCCCATACAATGAGCAGTTCTTC. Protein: CASATSGPYNEQFF. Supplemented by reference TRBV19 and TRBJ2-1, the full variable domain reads DGGITQSPKYLFRKEGQNVTLSCEQNLNHDAMYWYRQDPGQGLRLIYYSQIVNDFQKGDIAEGYSVSREKKESFPLTVTSAQKNPTAFYLCASATSGPYNEQFFGPGTRLTVL.

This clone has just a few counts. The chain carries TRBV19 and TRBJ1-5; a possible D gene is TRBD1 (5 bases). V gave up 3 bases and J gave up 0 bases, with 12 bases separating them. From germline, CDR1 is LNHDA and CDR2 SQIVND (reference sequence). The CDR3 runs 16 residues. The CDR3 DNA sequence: TGTGCCAGTAGTATTGGGGCACCATATAGCAATCAGCCCCAGCATTTT. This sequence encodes CASSIGAPYSNQPQHF.

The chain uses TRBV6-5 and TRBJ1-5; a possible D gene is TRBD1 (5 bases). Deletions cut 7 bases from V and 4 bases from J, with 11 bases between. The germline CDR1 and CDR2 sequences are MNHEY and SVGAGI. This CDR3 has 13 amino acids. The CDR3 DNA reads TGTGCCAGCACGGGGGGTGGTAATCAGCCCCAGCATTTT. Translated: CASTGGGNQPQHF.

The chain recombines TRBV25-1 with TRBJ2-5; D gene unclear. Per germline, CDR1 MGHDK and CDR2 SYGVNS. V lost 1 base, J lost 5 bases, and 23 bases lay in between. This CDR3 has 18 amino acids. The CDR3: CASSEFVGVTSLGETQYF. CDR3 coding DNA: TGTGCCAGCAGTGAATTCGTAGGTGTCACTTCCCTCGGGGAGACCCAGTACTTC. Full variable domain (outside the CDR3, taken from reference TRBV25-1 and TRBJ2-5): EADIYQTPRYLVIGTGKKITLECSQTMGHDKMYWYQQDPGMELHLIHYSYGVNSTEKGDLSSESTVSRIRTEHFPLTLESARPSHTSQYLCASSEFVGVTSLGETQYFGPGTRLLVL.

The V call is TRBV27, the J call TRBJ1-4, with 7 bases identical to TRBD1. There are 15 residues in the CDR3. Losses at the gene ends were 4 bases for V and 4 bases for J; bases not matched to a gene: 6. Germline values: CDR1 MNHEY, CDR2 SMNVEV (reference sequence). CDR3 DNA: TGTGCCAGCAGTTCGACAGGGACCGATAATGAAAAACTGTTTTTT. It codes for CASSSTGTDNEKLFF. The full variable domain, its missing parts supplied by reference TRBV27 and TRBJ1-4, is EAQVTQNPRYLITVTGKKLTVTCSQNMNHEYMSWYRQDPGLGLRQIYYSMNVEVTDKGDVPEGYKVSRKEKRNFPLILESPSPNQTSLYFCASSSTGTDNEKLFFGSGTQLSVL.

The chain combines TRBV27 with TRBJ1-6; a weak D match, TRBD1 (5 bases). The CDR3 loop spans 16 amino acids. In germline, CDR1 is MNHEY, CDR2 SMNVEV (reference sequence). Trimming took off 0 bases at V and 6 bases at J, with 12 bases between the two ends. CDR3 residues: CASSLSLPQGNSPLHF. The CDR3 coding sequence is TGTGCCAGCAGTTTATCGCTCCCCCAGGGTAATTCACCCCTCCACTTT.

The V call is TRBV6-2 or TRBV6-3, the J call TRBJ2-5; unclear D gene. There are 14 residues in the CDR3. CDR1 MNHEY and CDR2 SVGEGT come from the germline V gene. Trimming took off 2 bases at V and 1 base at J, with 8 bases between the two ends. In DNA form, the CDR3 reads TGTGCCAGCAGTTACGACGACTTCCAAGAGACCCAGTACTTC. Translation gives CASSYDDFQETQYF.

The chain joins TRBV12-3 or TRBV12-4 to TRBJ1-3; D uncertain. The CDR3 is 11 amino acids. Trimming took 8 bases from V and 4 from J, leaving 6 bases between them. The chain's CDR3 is CASGFGNTIYF. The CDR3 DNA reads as TGTGCCAGCGGATTCGGAAACACCATATATTTT.

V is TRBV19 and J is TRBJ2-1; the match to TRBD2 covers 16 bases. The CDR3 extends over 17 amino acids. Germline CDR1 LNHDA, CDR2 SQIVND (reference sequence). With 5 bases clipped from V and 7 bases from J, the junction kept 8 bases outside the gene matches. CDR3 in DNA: TGTGCCAGTAGTGATCCGGGACTAGCGGGAGGGCGTAATGAGCAGTTCTTC. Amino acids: CASSDPGLAGGRNEQFF.

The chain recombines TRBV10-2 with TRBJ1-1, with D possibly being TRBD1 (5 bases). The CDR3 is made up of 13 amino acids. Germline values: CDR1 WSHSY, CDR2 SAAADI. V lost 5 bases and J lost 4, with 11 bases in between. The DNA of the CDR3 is TGCGCCAGCAGTTTCCAGGGAGGCACTGAAGCTTTCTTT. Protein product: CASSFQGGTEAFF.